The entry below gives a single TCR beta chain sequence along with its context. Antigen unknown. Only in-frame clones appear in the TCRdb table, and some are missing; sequencing was by immunoSEQ multiplex PCR. The sample lists approximately 130,000 clones, about 85% seen once, with around 3% in the top ten. These data originate in a study of cytotoxic CD8 clonotypes in ibrutinib-treated CLL. General study results and limits: Clonotypes that were public were uncommon, and they contracted or stayed stable on treatment.

CDR3 length equals 15 residues. V was pared by 4 bases and J by 1 base, with 6 bases of the junction left unmatched. Germline V gene data show CDR1 as SGHKS and CDR2 as YYEKEE (reference sequence). The J gene is TRBJ2-5, the V gene TRBV5-5; 8 bases agree with TRBD1. The TCR sequence derives from a human donor with chronic lymphocytic leukemia. The sequencing here drew on PBMCs, taken after 24 months of ibrutinib treatment. The chain's CDR3 is CASSRIGTGQETQYF. The CDR3 DNA is TGTGCCAGCAGCCGAATAGGGACAGGCCAAGAGACCCAGTACTTC.